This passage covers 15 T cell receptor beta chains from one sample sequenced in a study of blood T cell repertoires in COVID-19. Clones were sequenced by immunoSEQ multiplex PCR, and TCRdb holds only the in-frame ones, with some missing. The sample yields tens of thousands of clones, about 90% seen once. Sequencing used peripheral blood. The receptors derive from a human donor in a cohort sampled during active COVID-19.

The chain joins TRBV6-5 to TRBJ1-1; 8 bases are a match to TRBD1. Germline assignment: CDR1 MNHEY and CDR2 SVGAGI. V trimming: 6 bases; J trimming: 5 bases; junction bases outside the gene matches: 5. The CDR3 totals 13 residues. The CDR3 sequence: CASRQGGHTEAFF. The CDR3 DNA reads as TGTGCCAGCAGACAGGGGGGGCATACTGAAGCTTTCTTT.

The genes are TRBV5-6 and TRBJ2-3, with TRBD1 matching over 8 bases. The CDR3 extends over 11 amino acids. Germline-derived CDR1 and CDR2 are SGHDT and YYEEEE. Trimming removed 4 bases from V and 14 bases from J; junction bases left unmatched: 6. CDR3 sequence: CASSPGQDRYF. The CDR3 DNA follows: TGTGCCAGCAGCCCGGGACAGGATCGGTATTTT.

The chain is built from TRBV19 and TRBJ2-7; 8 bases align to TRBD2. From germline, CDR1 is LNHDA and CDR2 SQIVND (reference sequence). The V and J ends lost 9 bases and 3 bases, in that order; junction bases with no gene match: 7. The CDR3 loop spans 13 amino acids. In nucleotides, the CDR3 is TGTGCCAGCGGACTAGCAGGGTACTACGAGCAGTACTTC. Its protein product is CASGLAGYYEQYF.

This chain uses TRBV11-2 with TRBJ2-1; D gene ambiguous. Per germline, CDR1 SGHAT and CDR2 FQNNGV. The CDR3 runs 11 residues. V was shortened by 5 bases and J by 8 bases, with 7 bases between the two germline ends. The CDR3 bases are TGTGCCAGCAGCCCGAGGTATGAGCAGTTCTTC. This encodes CASSPRYEQFF.

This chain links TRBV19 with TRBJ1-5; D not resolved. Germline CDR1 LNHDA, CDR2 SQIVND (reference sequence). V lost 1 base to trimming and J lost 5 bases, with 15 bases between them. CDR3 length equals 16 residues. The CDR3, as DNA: TGTGCCAGTAGTATAGGGAGGGAGAGGGCAGATCAGCCCCAGCATTTT. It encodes CASSIGRERADQPQHF.

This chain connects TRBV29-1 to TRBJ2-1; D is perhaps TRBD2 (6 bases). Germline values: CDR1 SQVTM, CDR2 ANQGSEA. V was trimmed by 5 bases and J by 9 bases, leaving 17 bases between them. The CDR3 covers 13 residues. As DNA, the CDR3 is TGCAGCGTTACGGTCAAGGAGGGGAGTGAGCAGTTCTTC. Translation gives CSVTVKEGSEQFF.

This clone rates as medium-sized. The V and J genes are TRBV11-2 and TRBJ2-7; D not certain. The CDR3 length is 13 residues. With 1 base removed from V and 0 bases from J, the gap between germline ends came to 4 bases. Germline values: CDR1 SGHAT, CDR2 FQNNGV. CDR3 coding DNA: TGTGCCAGCAGCTTAGTCAGCTCCTACGAGCAGTACTTC. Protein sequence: CASSLVSSYEQYF.

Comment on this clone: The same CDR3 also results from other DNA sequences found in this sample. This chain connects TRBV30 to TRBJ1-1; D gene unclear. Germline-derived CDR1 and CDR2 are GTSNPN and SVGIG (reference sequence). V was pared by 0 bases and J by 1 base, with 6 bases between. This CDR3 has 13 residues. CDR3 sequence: CAWSVRGNTEAFF. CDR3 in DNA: TGTGCCTGGAGTGTACGGGGGAACACTGAAGCTTTCTTT.

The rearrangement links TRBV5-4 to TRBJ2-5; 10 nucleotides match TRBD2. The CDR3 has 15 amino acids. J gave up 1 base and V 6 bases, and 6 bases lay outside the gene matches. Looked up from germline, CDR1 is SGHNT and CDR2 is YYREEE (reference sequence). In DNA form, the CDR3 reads TGTGCCAGCACAAAACTAGCGGGGTCCCAAGAGACCCAGTACTTC. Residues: CASTKLAGSQETQYF.

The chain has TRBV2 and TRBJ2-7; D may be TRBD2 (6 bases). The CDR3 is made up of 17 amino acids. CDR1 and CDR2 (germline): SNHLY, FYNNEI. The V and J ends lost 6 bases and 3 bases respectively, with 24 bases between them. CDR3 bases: TGTGCCAGCAGAACACGAGTAGTGGTGGGACTTATCTACGAGCAGTACTTC. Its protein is CASRTRVVVGLIYEQYF.

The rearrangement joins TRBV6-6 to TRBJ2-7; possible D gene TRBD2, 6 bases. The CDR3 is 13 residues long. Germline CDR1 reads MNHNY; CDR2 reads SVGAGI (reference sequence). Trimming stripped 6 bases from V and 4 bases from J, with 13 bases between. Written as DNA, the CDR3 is TGTGCCAGCAGAGGCGGGGATAGTTACGAGCAGTACTTC. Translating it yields CASRGGDSYEQYF.

The CDR3, as DNA: TGCGCCAGCAGCCAAGATGGTCCTAGACCTAGCACAGATACGCAGTATTTT. Translated, it gives CASSQDGPRPSTDTQYF. The chain uses TRBV4-3 and TRBJ2-3, with no clear D. CDR1 is LGHNA and CDR2 is YSLEER in the germline V gene. V lost 0 bases and J lost 0, with 13 bases in between. The CDR3 is 17 residues long.

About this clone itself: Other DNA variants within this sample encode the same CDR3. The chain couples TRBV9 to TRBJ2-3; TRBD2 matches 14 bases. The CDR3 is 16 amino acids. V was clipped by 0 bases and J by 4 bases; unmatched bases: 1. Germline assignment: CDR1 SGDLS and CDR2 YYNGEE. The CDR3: CASSVGLAGGADTQYF. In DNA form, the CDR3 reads TGTGCCAGCAGCGTAGGACTAGCGGGGGGGGCAGATACGCAGTATTTT.

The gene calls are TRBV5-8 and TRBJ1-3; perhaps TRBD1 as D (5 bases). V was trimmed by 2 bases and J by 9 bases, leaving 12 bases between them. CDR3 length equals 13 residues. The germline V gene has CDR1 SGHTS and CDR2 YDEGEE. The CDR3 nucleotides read TGTGCCAGCAGCTTAAGACAGCCCGCCACCATATATTTT. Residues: CASSLRQPATIYF.

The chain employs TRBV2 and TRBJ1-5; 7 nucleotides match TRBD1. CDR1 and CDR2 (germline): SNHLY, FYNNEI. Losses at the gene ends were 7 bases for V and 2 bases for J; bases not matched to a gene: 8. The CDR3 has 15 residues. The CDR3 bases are TGTGCCAGCACCCCGGAGGGGGCTGGCAATCAGCCCCAGCATTTT. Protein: CASTPEGAGNQPQHF.